A selection of T cell receptor beta chains follows, all from one sample in a study of CD8+ T cells in alopecia areata. Sequenced by immunoSEQ multiplex PCR; TCRdb stores in-frame clones only, minus some. The sample carries about 160,000 clones, approximately 45% recorded once. Sequenced input: CD4+ T cells sorted from blood. The receptor set was obtained from a human donor with alopecia areata. CDR3s include the opening cysteine and the closing phenylalanine or tryptophan. D genes are given only for firm matches. Clone size appears in some rows only: once, few, many, or a class for an expanded clone.

>.|TRBJ2-7|11|TRBV20-1|.
CSASFKREQYF
TGCAGTGCTAGCTTCAAGCGCGAGCAGTACTTC
>.|TRBJ2-2|13|TRBV29-1|.
CSVDLGNTGELFF
TGCAGCGTCGACCTAGGGAACACCGGGGAGCTGTTTTTT
>.|TRBJ2-3|15|TRBV7-9|.
CASSPLDSSTDTQYF
TGTGCCAGCAGCCCCCTGGACTCTAGCACAGATACGCAGTATTTT
>.|TRBJ1-1|12|TRBV29-1|once
CSVGEGFTEAFF
TGCAGCGTTGGGGAGGGTTTCACTGAAGCTTTCTTT
>.|TRBJ2-7|14|TRBV28|.
CASGVRLGSIEQYF
TGTGCCAGCGGGGTCCGATTGGGCAGCATCGAGCAGTACTTC
>TRBD1|TRBJ2-5|13|TRBV5-1|.
CASRQGFQETQYF
TGCGCCAGCAGACAGGGGTTCCAAGAGACCCAGTACTTC
>.|TRBJ2-5|12|TRBV6-1|.
CASSEAAETQYF
TGTGCCAGCAGTGAAGCTGCGGAGACCCAGTACTTC
>.|TRBJ2-1|14|TRBV19|few
CASISRNSNNEQFF
TGTGCCAGTATATCCCGAAACTCCAACAATGAGCAGTTCTTC
>.|TRBJ1-5|16|TRBV10-3|.
CAISESMPASGGPQHF
TGTGCCATCAGTGAGTCGATGCCAGCTTCTGGAGGGCCCCAGCATTTT
>TRBD2|TRBJ2-5|15|TRBV7-3|.
CASSTNPGRGETQYF
TGTGCCAGCAGCACCAACCCTGGGAGGGGTGAGACCCAGTACTTC
>TRBD1|TRBJ2-1|15|TRBV19|few
CASSIGQGSGNEQFF
TGTGCCAGTAGTATAGGACAGGGCTCCGGCAATGAGCAGTTCTTC
>.|TRBJ2-5|14|TRBV6-5|once
CASSVPPGFGTQYF
TGTGCCAGCAGCGTCCCCCCAGGCTTCGGGACCCAGTACTTC
>TRBD1|TRBJ1-1|14|TRBV14|.
CASSQVRGHTEAFF
TGTGCCAGCAGCCAAGTTAGGGGGCACACTGAAGCTTTCTTT
>.|TRBJ2-1|10|TRBV29-1|few
CSSINNEQFF
TGCAGCTCTATTAACAATGAGCAGTTCTTC
>TRBD1|TRBJ2-6|17|TRBV28|.
CASRGTGGLPGANVLTF
TGTGCCAGCAGGGGGACAGGGGGCCTGCCTGGGGCCAACGTCCTGACTTTC
>.|TRBJ1-2|14|TRBV28|.
CASSFGHRTYGYTF
TGTGCCAGCAGTTTTGGACACCGTACCTATGGCTACACCTTC
>.|TRBJ2-3|17|TRBV18|few
CASSPRFTASSTDTQYF
TGTGCCAGCTCACCACGGTTTACAGCCTCTAGCACAGATACGCAGTATTTT
>.|TRBJ2-4|15|TRBV28|.
CASTNPGTAKNIQYF
TGTGCCAGCACCAATCCAGGGACGGCCAAAAACATTCAGTACTTC
>.|TRBJ2-3|15|TRBV7-9|.
CASSPPGRYTDTQYF
TGTGCCAGCAGCCCCCCAGGGCGGTACACAGATACGCAGTATTTT
>.|TRBJ2-3|15|TRBV5-1|.
CASSLLASGTDTQYF
TGCGCCAGCAGCTTGTTGGCTAGCGGCACAGATACGCAGTATTTT
>TRBD2|TRBJ2-1|18|TRBV28|.
CASSFVWLAGASYNEQFF
TGTGCCAGCAGTTTCGTGTGGCTAGCGGGAGCGTCCTACAATGAGCAGTTCTTC
>TRBD2|TRBJ2-3|13|TRBV29-1|.
CSVSGRATDTQYF
TGCAGCGTTAGCGGGAGGGCCACAGATACGCAGTATTTT
>TRBD2|TRBJ2-1|11|TRBV28|few
CASSLAGGEFF
TGTGCCAGCAGCCTCGCGGGGGGCGAGTTCTTC
>.|TRBJ2-5|12|TRBV2|.
CASSVMYETQYF
TGTGCCAGCAGTGTCATGTATGAGACCCAGTACTTC
>.|TRBJ2-5|12|TRBV30|.
CAWNVVQETQYF
TGTGCCTGGAATGTAGTCCAAGAGACCCAGTACTTC
>TRBD2|TRBJ2-1|16|TRBV2|.
CASSDTRLAGVYEQFF
TGTGCCAGCAGTGACACGCGACTAGCGGGAGTCTATGAGCAGTTCTTC
>.|TRBJ2-1|10|TRBV20-1|.
CSASIDEQFF
TGCAGTGCTAGCATCGATGAGCAGTTCTTC
>TRBD1|TRBJ2-7|13|TRBV27|few
CASRSTGTNEQYF
TGTGCCAGCCGTTCGACAGGGACCAACGAGCAGTACTTC
>TRBD1|TRBJ1-5|14|TRBV5-1|.
CASSLTGGDQPQHF
TGCGCCAGCAGCCTAACAGGGGGGGATCAGCCCCAGCATTTT
>.|TRBJ2-1|11|TRBV30|.
CAWSARDEQFF
TGTGCCTGGAGTGCTAGAGATGAGCAGTTCTTC
>.|TRBJ2-1|13|TRBV5-1|.
CASSFGRDSEGFF
TGCGCCAGCAGCTTTGGGCGGGACTCAGAGGGATTCTTC
>.|TRBJ2-5|15|TRBV2|once
CASSEEGRRQETQYF
TGTGCCAGCAGTGAAGAGGGCAGGAGACAAGAGACCCAGTACTTC
>.|TRBJ2-3|13|TRBV4-1|.
CASSLDSTDTQYF
TGCGCCAGCAGCCTGGACTCCACAGATACGCAGTATTTT
>.|TRBJ2-7|15|TRBV11-2|few
CASSLDGGSTAAQYF
TGTGCCAGCAGCTTAGACGGGGGCAGTACCGCCGCGCAGTACTTC
>TRBD2|TRBJ2-5|17|TRBV5-1|.
CASTLLTSGTLQETQYF
TGCGCCAGCACGCTCCTTACTAGCGGGACCCTACAAGAGACCCAGTACTTC
>.|TRBJ2-6|14|TRBV7-9|.
CASILNVGANVLTF
TGTGCCAGCATCCTAAACGTGGGGGCCAACGTCCTGACTTTC
>.|TRBJ2-3|14|TRBV29-1|.
CSVPGGADTDTQYF
TGCAGCGTGCCTGGGGGCGCTGACACAGATACGCAGTATTTT
>.|TRBJ1-2|14|TRBV19|.
CASSIESQYYGYTF
TGTGCCAGTAGTATAGAGAGTCAGTACTATGGCTACACCTTC
>.|TRBJ1-1|14|TRBV6-5|few
CASSPGLLNTEAFF
TGTGCCAGCAGTCCGGGACTGCTGAACACTGAAGCTTTCTTT
>.|TRBJ1-2|15|TRBV27|.
CASSFGSGSLAGYTF
TGTGCCAGCAGTTTTGGGTCAGGAAGCTTGGCTGGCTACACCTTC
>.|TRBJ1-1|13|TRBV28|.
CASRSGSNTEAFF
TGTGCCAGCAGATCAGGATCTAACACTGAAGCTTTCTTT
>.|TRBJ2-5|11|TRBV18|.
CASSLLETQYF
TGTGCCAGCTCACTCCTAGAGACCCAGTACTTC
>.|TRBJ2-1|11|TRBV10-3|few
CAISEGAGQFF
TGTGCCATCAGTGAGGGGGCAGGTCAGTTCTTC
>TRBD1|TRBJ1-1|13|TRBV29-1|few
CSDLQGGNAEAFF
TGCAGCGATTTACAGGGGGGGAACGCTGAAGCTTTCTTT
>.|TRBJ1-1|13|TRBV7-9|few
CASSNTKNTEAFF
TGTGCCAGCAGCAACACCAAGAACACTGAAGCTTTCTTT
>.|TRBJ2-7|11|TRBV29-1|.
CGAGNSYEQYF
TGTGGGGCGGGGAACTCCTACGAGCAGTACTTC
>.|TRBJ2-6|13|TRBV28|.
CASSSSGANVLTF
TGTGCCAGCAGTTCGTCTGGGGCCAACGTCCTGACTTTC
>.|TRBJ2-3|13|TRBV29-1|few
CSVVQVRTDTQYF
TGCAGCGTTGTTCAGGTCCGGACAGATACGCAGTATTTT
>TRBD1|TRBJ2-3|13|TRBV7-8|.
CASSRTGTGEQYF
TGTGCCAGCAGCCGCACCGGGACAGGGGAGCAGTATTTT
>.|TRBJ2-4|15|TRBV27|.
CASRTSRTAKNIQYF
TGTGCCAGCAGAACCTCCAGGACAGCCAAAAACATTCAGTACTTC
>TRBD2|TRBJ2-1|14|TRBV29-1|once
CSVVGGGSYNEQFF
TGCAGCGTTGTCGGCGGGGGCTCCTACAATGAGCAGTTCTTC
>.|TRBJ2-7|13|TRBV27|few
CASGIRENYEQYF
TGTGCCAGCGGTATCAGGGAAAACTACGAGCAGTACTTC
>TRBD2|TRBJ2-1|18|TRBV4-1|.
CASSQERASGTTYNEQFF
TGCGCCAGCAGCCAAGAAAGGGCTAGCGGGACAACCTACAATGAGCAGTTCTTC
>TRBD2|TRBJ2-7|15|TRBV28|.
CASNRAGVGTYEQYF
TGTGCCAGCAACCGAGCGGGAGTGGGCACCTACGAGCAGTACTTC